This T cell receptor beta chain appears in the sequencing data of a study of OX40 agonist ivuxolimab in advanced cancers. Findings and limits, study-wide: Compared with others, partial responders at 0.1-3.0 mg/kg displayed clonal expansion among the lowest.

Sequenced by immunoSEQ multiplex PCR; TCRdb stores in-frame clones only, minus some. The sample lists approximately 23,000 clones, about four fifths occurring once. With V trimmed by 2 bases and J by 0 bases, 3 bases remained unmatched. In germline, CDR1 is SGDLS, CDR2 YYNGEE. The CDR3 is made up of 15 amino acids. A word on this clone: As yet, its antigen is unknown.

This sequence originates from an adult with an advanced solid tumor such as melanoma, head and neck, liver or kidney cancer. Sequencing used CD4+ or CD8+ T cells sorted from blood, obtained in a trial of the OX40 agonist ivuxolimab. V and J are TRBV9 and TRBJ2-3; TRBD1 aligns across 7 bases. The CDR3 bases are TGTGCCAGCAGCGTGACAGGGCAAAGCACAGATACGCAGTATTTT. Translating it yields CASSVTGQSTDTQYF.